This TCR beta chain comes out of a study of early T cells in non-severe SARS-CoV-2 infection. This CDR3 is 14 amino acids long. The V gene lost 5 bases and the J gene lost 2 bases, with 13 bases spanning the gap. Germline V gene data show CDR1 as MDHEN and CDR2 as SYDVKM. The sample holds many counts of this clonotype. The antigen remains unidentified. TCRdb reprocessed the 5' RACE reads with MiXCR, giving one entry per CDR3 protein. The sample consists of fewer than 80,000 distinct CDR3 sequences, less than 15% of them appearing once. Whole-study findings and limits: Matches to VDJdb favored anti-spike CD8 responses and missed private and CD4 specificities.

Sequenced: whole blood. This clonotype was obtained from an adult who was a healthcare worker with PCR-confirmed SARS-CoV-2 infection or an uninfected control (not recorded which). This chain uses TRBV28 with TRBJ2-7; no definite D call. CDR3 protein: CASSPGGLAYEQYF. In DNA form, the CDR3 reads TGTGCCAGCAGTCCGGGTGGCCTTGCCTACGAGCAGTACTTC.